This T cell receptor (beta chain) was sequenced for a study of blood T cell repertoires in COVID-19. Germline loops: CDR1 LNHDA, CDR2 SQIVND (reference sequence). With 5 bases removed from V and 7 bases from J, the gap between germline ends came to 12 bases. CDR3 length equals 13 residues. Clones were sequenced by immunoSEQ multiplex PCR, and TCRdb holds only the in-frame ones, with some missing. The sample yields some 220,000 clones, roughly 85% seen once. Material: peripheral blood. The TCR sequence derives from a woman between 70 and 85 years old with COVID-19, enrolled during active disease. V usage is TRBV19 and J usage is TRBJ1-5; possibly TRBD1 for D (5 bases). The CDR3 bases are TGTGCCAGTAGTTCAGGGATTGGGCAGCCCCAGCATTTT. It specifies CASSSGIGQPQHF.